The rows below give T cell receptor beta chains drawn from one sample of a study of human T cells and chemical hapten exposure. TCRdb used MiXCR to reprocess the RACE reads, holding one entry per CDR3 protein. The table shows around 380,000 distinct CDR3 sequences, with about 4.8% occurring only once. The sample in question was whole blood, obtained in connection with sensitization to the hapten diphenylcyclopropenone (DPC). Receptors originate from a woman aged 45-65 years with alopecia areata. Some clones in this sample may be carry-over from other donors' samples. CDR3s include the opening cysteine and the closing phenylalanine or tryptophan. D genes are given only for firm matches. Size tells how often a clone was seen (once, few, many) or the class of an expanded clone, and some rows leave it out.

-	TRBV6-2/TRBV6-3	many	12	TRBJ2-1	TGTGCCAGCGTACAAGGGAACAATGAGCAGTTCTTC	CASVQGNNEQFF
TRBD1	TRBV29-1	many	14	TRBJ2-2	TGCAGCGTTGAGGGACAGGGACGCACCGGGGAGCTGTTTTTT	CSVEGQGRTGELFF
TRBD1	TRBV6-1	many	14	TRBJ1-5	TGTGCCAGCGGGGACAGGGAATGGAATCAGCCCCAGCATTTT	CASGDREWNQPQHF
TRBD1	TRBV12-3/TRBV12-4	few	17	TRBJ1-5	TGTGCCAGCAGTTTAGATTTAGGGACAGGCGGCAATCAGCCCCAGCATTTT	CASSLDLGTGGNQPQHF
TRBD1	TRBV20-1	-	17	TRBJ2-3	TGCAGTGCTAAGAACCCCCGGGACAGGGGGAATCCAGATACGCAGTATTTT	CSAKNPRDRGNPDTQYF
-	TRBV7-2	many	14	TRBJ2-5	TGTGCCAGCAGTCTTAGACGAAACGTAGAGACCCAGTACTTC	CASSLRRNVETQYF
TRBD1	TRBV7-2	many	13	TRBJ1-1	TGTGCCAGCAGCCACAGGACAGGCACTGAAGCTTTCTTT	CASSHRTGTEAFF
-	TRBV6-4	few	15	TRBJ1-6	TGTGCCAGCAGTGAGTCTGGGGGCCATAATTCACCCCTCCACTTT	CASSESGGHNSPLHF
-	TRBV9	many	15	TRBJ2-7	TGTGCCAGCAGCGTAGACCCTAGCGCGTCCTACGAGCAGTACTTC	CASSVDPSASYEQYF
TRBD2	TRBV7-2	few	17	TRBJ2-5	TGTGCCAGCAGCTTAGGGGCTAGCGGGAGTAAGGTGGAGACCCAGTACTTC	CASSLGASGSKVETQYF
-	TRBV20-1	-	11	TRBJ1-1	TGCAGTGCCCCCCAGTACACTGAAGCTTTCTTT	CSAPQYTEAFF
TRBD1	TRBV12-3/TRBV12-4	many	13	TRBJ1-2	TGTGCCAGCACCCAGACAGGGTTGGATGGCTACACCTTC	CASTQTGLDGYTF
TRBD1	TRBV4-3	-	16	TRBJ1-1	TGCGCCAGCAGCCAGTGGACAGGGGGCTTCGGCACTGAAGCTTTCTTT	CASSQWTGGFGTEAFF
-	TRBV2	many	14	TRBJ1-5	TGTGCCAGCAGAGATCTGGCGGGGAATCAGCCCCAGCATTTT	CASRDLAGNQPQHF
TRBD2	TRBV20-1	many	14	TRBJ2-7	TGCAGTGCTCCCTTCCTAGCGGGGACCTACGAGCAGTACTTC	CSAPFLAGTYEQYF
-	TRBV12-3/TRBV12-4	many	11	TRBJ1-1	TGTGCCAGCAGTTTGGGGGGGAAAGCTTTCTTT	CASSLGGKAFF
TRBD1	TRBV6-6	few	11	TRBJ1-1	TGTGCCAGCAGACAGGGGGCGGGAGCTTTCTTT	CASRQGAGAFF
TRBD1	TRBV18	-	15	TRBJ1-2	TGTGCCAGCTCACTTCGGACCGGGACAGGTTTTGGCTACACCTTC	CASSLRTGTGFGYTF
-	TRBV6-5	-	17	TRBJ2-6	TGTGCCAGCAGTTACGCTCCTACCGTCTCTGGGGCCAACGTCCTGACTTTC	CASSYAPTVSGANVLTF
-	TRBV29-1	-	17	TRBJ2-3	TGCAGCGTTGACCACCTCCGGGACCCTGGGGACACAGATACGCAGTATTTT	CSVDHLRDPGDTDTQYF
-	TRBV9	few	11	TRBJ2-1	TGTGCCAGCAGCCGGGCGGATGAGCAGTTCTTC	CASSRADEQFF
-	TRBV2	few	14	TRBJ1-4	TGTGCCAGCCAGTATCTCCAGGGCGGTGAAAAACTGTTTTTT	CASQYLQGGEKLFF
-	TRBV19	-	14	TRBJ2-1	TGTGCCAGTAGGGAAGTAGCGTCCTACAATGAGCAGTTCTTC	CASREVASYNEQFF
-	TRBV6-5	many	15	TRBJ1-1	TGTGCCAGCAGTTACGGGAGGTCCTTAAACACTGAAGCTTTCTTT	CASSYGRSLNTEAFF
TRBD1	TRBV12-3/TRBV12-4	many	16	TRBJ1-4	TGTGCCAGCAGTCGGGGGGACAGGGGGCCCGATGAAAAACTGTTTTTT	CASSRGDRGPDEKLFF
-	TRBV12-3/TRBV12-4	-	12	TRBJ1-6	TGTGCCAGCAGTTCAGGTCGGTCACCCCTCCACTTT	CASSSGRSPLHF
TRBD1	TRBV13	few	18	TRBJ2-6	TGTGCCAGCAGCTTTGAGACAGGGGGCGCATCTGGGGCCAACGTCCTGACTTTC	CASSFETGGASGANVLTF
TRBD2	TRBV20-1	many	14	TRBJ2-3	TGCAGTGCTAGGCTACTAGCGGGCACAGATACGCAGTATTTT	CSARLLAGTDTQYF
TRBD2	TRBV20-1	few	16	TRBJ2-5	TGCAGTGCTACCCACCCAGGACTAGCAGCTCAAGAGACCCAGTACTTC	CSATHPGLAAQETQYF
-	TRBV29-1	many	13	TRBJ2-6	TGCAGCCTGAAGTTCCCTGGGGCCAACGTCCTGACTTTC	CSLKFPGANVLTF
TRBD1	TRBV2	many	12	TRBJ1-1	TGTGCCAGCAGCGGATCAGGGGGCCAAGCTTTCTTT	CASSGSGGQAFF
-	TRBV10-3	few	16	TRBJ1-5	TGTGCCATCAGTGACCCCCTACAGGGAGGAGGGCAGCCCCAGCATTTT	CAISDPLQGGGQPQHF
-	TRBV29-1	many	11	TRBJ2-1	TGCAGCGTTGGGGGTTACAATGAGCAGTTCTTC	CSVGGYNEQFF
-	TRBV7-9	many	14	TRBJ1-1	TGTGCCAGCAGCTTTTTGGAGATGAACACTGAAGCTTTCTTT	CASSFLEMNTEAFF
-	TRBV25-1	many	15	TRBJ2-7	TGTGCCAGCAGTTCCTTCACTAGTGTCTCCTACGAGCAGTACTTC	CASSSFTSVSYEQYF
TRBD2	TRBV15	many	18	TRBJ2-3	TGTGCCACCAGCAGAGGAGGGAGCGGGGGGGAAAGGGCAGATACGCAGTATTTT	CATSRGGSGGERADTQYF
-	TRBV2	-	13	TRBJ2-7	TGTGCCAGCAGGATGGACAGCTCCTACGAGCAGTACTTC	CASRMDSSYEQYF
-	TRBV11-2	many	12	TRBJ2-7	TGTGCCAGCAGCCCCGACTTGGGTGAGCAGTACTTC	CASSPDLGEQYF
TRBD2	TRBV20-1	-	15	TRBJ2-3	TGCAGTGAAGAGGGTTTGGCTAGCGGGCTCGATACGCAGTATTTT	CSEEGLASGLDTQYF
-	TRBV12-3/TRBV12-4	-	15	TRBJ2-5	TGTGCCAGCAGTCCAGAGTCCGGAGGCCAAGAGACCCAGTACTTC	CASSPESGGQETQYF
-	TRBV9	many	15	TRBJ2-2	TGTGCCAGCAGCGTAGCAAACGGCGTAGCCGGGGAGCTGTTTTTT	CASSVANGVAGELFF
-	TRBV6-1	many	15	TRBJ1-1	TGTGCCAGCAGTGAAGGGCTCACGGGGAACACTGAAGCTTTCTTT	CASSEGLTGNTEAFF
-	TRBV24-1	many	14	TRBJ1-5	TGTGCCACCAGTGGAGTAGATAGCAATCAGCCCCAGCATTTT	CATSGVDSNQPQHF
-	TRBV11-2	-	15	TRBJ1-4	TGTGCCAGCAGCTTAGATTTTGGAGGAGATGAAAAACTGTTTTTT	CASSLDFGGDEKLFF
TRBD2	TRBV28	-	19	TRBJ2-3	TGTGCCAGCAGCTTATTTGGGGGGCTAGCGGGAGAACGCACAGATACGCAGTATTTT	CASSLFGGLAGERTDTQYF
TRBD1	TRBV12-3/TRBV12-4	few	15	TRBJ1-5	TGTGCCAGCAGAGGGGGACAGGGGAAACGGCGGCCCCAGCATTTT	CASRGGQGKRRPQHF
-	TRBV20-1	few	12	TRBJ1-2	TGCAGCTCCGACAACTCTAACTATGGCTACACCTTC	CSSDNSNYGYTF
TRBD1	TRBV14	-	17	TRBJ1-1	TGTGCCAGCAGCCAGTGGACAGGACACGCAGTGGGTACTGAAGCTTTCTTT	CASSQWTGHAVGTEAFF
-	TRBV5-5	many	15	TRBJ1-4	TGTGCCAGCAGCTTGACTGGGGATTCCAATGAAAAACTGTTTTTT	CASSLTGDSNEKLFF
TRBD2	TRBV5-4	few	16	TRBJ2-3	TGTGCCAGCAGCTTGTCGGCTAGCGGGAGGACAGATACGCAGTATTTT	CASSLSASGRTDTQYF
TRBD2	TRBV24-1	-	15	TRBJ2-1	TGTGCCACCAGTACCGGGACTAGAGGGTACAATGAGCAGTTCTTC	CATSTGTRGYNEQFF
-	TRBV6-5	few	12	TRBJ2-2	TGTGCCAGCAGTTTCTATACCGGGGAGCTGTTTTTT	CASSFYTGELFF